What follows are 28 T cell receptor beta chains derived from one specimen sequenced in a study of beta chain features in type 1 diabetes. Every bit of the isolated RNA underwent reverse transcription, so sequencing read expressed TCRB transcripts. Profiling relied on immunoSEQ multiplex PCR, and the TCRdb table lists in-frame clones only, not all of them. The table lists 350,000 or so clones, around 20% of them singletons. Sample: naive CD4+ T cells from blood. Every receptor here comes from a young woman in good health.

The chain carries TRBV7-9 and TRBJ1-5; D is ambiguous. The CDR3 extends over 15 amino acids. Germline-derived CDR1 and CDR2 are SEHNR and FQNEAQ (reference sequence). The ends were cut back, 3 bases at V and 0 bases at J, with 9 bases in the middle. DNA for the CDR3: TGTGCCAGCAGCTTTGGGCAGCATAGCAATCAGCCCCAGCATTTT. It is translated as CASSFGQHSNQPQHF. Full variable domain (rest looked up from reference TRBV7-9 and TRBJ1-5): DTGVSQNPRHKITKRGQNVTFRCDPISEHNRLYWYRQTLGQGPEFLTYFQNEAQLEKSRLLSDRFSAERPKGSFSTLEIQRTEQGDSAMYLCASSFGQHSNQPQHFGDGTRLSIL.

Worth noting for this clone: Other DNA sequences from this sample encode an identical CDR3 as well. This CDR3 is CSVRTSSYEQYF. Written as DNA, the CDR3 is TGCAGCGTTAGGACAAGCTCCTACGAGCAGTACTTC. This chain joins TRBV29-1 and TRBJ2-7; the D gene is possibly TRBD1 (5 bases). Germline V CDR1 and CDR2: SQVTM, ANQGSEA. The CDR3 sequence is 12 residues long. V was clipped by 5 bases and J by 0 bases, with 8 bases between them.

This clone was recorded a few times. V and J are TRBV10-3 and TRBJ1-2; no reliable D call. The CDR3 extends over 13 amino acids. Germline CDR1 and CDR2: ENHRY and SYGVKD. V gave up 3 bases and J gave up 5 bases, with 10 bases separating them. Written as DNA, the CDR3 is TGTGCCATCAGTGACGGGATCGGGTATGGCTACACCTTC. Translated, it gives CAISDGIGYGYTF.

This clone was seen more than once but under ten times. The chain employs TRBV6-6 and TRBJ1-6, with TRBD1 as a possible D gene (5 bases). Trimming stripped 7 bases from V and 9 bases from J, with 13 bases between. CDR1 is MNHNY and CDR2 is SVGAGI in the germline V gene (reference sequence). The CDR3 loop spans 13 amino acids. CDR3 amino acids: CASTGGAGSPLHF. Here the CDR3 DNA reads TGTGCCAGCACGGGAGGGGCCGGTTCACCCCTCCACTTT.

The chain carries TRBV4-2 and TRBJ2-7; TRBD2 matches at 8 bases. The CDR3 loop spans 16 amino acids. The V gene end was trimmed by 0 bases and the J gene end by 2 bases; junction bases not matched to a gene: 6. Germline V lookup: CDR1 LGHNA, CDR2 YNFKEQ. The CDR3 region is CASSQDLAGGTYEQYF. The DNA for the CDR3 is TGTGCCAGCAGCCAAGACTTGGCGGGGGGCACCTACGAGCAGTACTTC.

This clone has only a few counts. The genes are TRBV5-6 and TRBJ2-1; D gene unclear. Germline loops: CDR1 SGHDT, CDR2 YYEEEE. The V and J ends lost 4 bases and 1 base respectively, with 9 bases between them. CDR3 size: 14 residues. CDR3 coding DNA: TGTGCCAGCAGCCGTTATAATTCCTACAATGAGCAGTTCTTC. Protein: CASSRYNSYNEQFF.

This clone was detected a few times. Other nucleotide sequences in the sample specify the same CDR3. The chain uses TRBV9 and TRBJ2-5; D gene ambiguous. The CDR3 length is 11 residues. The V gene's germline CDR1 is SGDLS and CDR2 YYNGEE. Trimming shortened V by 3 bases and J by 5 bases, and 5 bases separated the two germline ends. The CDR3 DNA sequence: TGTGCCAGCAGCGCCGGTGAGACCCAGTACTTC. Protein product: CASSAGETQYF.

The gene calls are TRBV5-1 and TRBJ2-7; 7 nucleotides match TRBD1. J gave up 4 bases and V 2 bases, and 6 bases lay outside the gene matches. This CDR3 has 14 residues. CDR1 and CDR2 from the germline V gene are SGHRS and YFSETQ. The CDR3 sequence is CASSFLPGGYEQYF. The CDR3 coding sequence is TGCGCCAGCAGCTTCTTGCCAGGGGGTTACGAGCAGTACTTC.

The rearrangement joins TRBV9 to TRBJ2-2; D is perhaps TRBD2 (7 bases). V was clipped by 4 bases and J by 5 bases, with 18 bases between them. This CDR3 region has 16 residues. CDR1 and CDR2 from the germline V gene are SGDLS and YYNGEE. The CDR3 nucleotides read TGTGCCAGCAGCTACCTGGGGGGGCTAGTGACCGGGGAGCTGTTTTTT. Residues: CASSYLGGLVTGELFF.

This clone was seen more than once but under ten times. V is TRBV11-2 and J is TRBJ2-1; TRBD1 matches 7 bases. Looked up from germline, CDR1 is SGHAT and CDR2 is FQNNGV. J gave up 8 bases and V 1 base, and 8 bases lay outside the gene matches. The CDR3 is 15 residues long. CDR3 coding DNA: TGTGCCAGCAGCTTAGGGACAGGTCAGCAGTATGAGCAGTTCTTC. Residues: CASSLGTGQQYEQFF.

The chain couples TRBV9 to TRBJ1-1; D is undetermined. Trimming removed 4 bases at V and 1 base at J, with 8 bases between. Germline V lookup: CDR1 SGDLS, CDR2 YYNGEE. This CDR3 has 13 amino acids. The CDR3 region has the DNA TGTGCCAGCAGCTGGGGAGCGAACACTGAAGCTTTCTTT. It codes for CASSWGANTEAFF.

For the CDR3, the DNA is TGTGCCAGCAGCTTATCGGGGGAGGGGTCCTACGAGCAGTACTTC. Translation gives CASSLSGEGSYEQYF. The rearrangement joins TRBV11-2 to TRBJ2-7; 7 bases are shared with TRBD2. Per germline, CDR1 SGHAT and CDR2 FQNNGV. The V gene end was trimmed by 2 bases and the J gene end by 1 base; junction bases not matched to a gene: 5. CDR3 length: 15 amino acids.

This chain connects TRBV29-1 to TRBJ1-2; TRBD1 aligns across 8 bases. CDR1 and CDR2 (germline): SQVTM, ANQGSEA. V was pared by 3 bases and J by 6 bases, with 0 bases of the junction left unmatched. The CDR3 consists of 11 residues. The CDR3: CSVEDRDGYTF. The CDR3, as DNA: TGCAGCGTTGAGGACAGGGATGGCTACACCTTC.

The V and J genes are TRBV11-2 and TRBJ2-7; 9 bases are shared with TRBD1. Germline trimming cut 4 bases from V and 7 bases from J; bases unmatched to any gene: 5. This CDR3 contains 13 residues. Germline loops: CDR1 SGHAT, CDR2 FQNNGV. The CDR3 nucleotides read TGTGCCAGCAGCTCAGGACAGGGGAGGGAGCAGTACTTC. The encoded protein is CASSSGQGREQYF.

This clone has a handful of counts. The chain uses TRBV30 and TRBJ1-5, with D tentatively TRBD1 (6 bases). The germline gives CDR1 GTSNPN, CDR2 SVGIG (reference sequence). Trimming left V 4 bases short and J 7 bases short, with 17 bases between. This CDR3 is built from 14 residues. The CDR3 here is CAWNDRQIRQPQHF. The CDR3 coding sequence is TGTGCCTGGAACGACAGGCAGATACGACAGCCCCAGCATTTT.

The sample holds a few counts of this clone. The chain has TRBV7-2 and TRBJ2-5; perhaps TRBD2 as D (6 bases). Trimming removed 6 bases from V and 5 bases from J, with 13 bases in between. CDR3 length: 13 residues. Germline loops: CDR1 SGHTA, CDR2 FQGNSA. The CDR3 sequence: CASRVSAGETQYF. Here the CDR3 DNA reads TGTGCCAGCAGAGTAAGCGCGGGGGAGACCCAGTACTTC.

This clone was counted between two and nine times. The chain links TRBV7-9 to TRBJ1-2; 9 nucleotides align to TRBD1. The CDR3 loop spans 15 amino acids. Germline CDR1 SEHNR, CDR2 FQNEAQ (reference sequence). The V and J ends lost 6 bases and 1 base, in that order; junction bases with no gene match: 6. The CDR3 region has the DNA TGTGCCAGCAGAAACGGGACAGGGCTTAACTATGGCTACACCTTC. Its translation: CASRNGTGLNYGYTF.

This clone was observed a handful of times. This chain joins TRBV25-1 and TRBJ1-2, with 8 bases that match TRBD1. The germline gives CDR1 MGHDK, CDR2 SYGVNS. CDR3 length equals 15 residues. V was pared by 3 bases and J by 7 bases, with 10 bases of the junction left unmatched. CDR3 in amino acids: CASSETGRQGFGYTF. CDR3 DNA sequence: TGTGCCAGCAGTGAGACAGGGAGACAGGGGTTTGGCTACACCTTC.

The J gene is TRBJ2-3, the V gene TRBV11-2; 12 bases map to TRBD2. CDR3 size: 16 residues. Germline V gives CDR1 SGHAT, CDR2 FQNNGV. Trimming removed 3 bases from V and 4 bases from J; junction bases left unmatched: 5. CDR3 sequence: CASSFPRLAGADTQYF. Here the CDR3 DNA reads TGTGCCAGCAGCTTCCCCCGACTAGCGGGGGCAGATACGCAGTATTTT.

V gene TRBV5-4 combines with J gene TRBJ2-3, with 7 bases lining up with TRBD1. CDR1 SGHNT and CDR2 YYREEE come from the germline V gene (reference sequence). J was trimmed by 2 bases and V by 4 bases; bases with no gene match: 4. The CDR3 runs to 14 residues. The CDR3 sequence is CASSQDRNTDTQYF. CDR3 DNA: TGTGCCAGCAGCCAGGACAGGAACACAGATACGCAGTATTTT. The full variable domain, rest sourced from reference TRBV5-4 and TRBJ2-3, is ETGVTQSPTHLIKTRGQQVTLRCSSQSGHNTVSWYQQALGQGPQFIFQYYREEENGRGNFPPRFSGLQFPNYSSELNVNALELDDSALYLCASSQDRNTDTQYFGPGTRLTVL.

This chain joins TRBV4-1 and TRBJ1-6, with D possibly TRBD1 on 5 matching bases. The CDR3 is 18 amino acids. Trimming took 1 base from V and 6 from J, leaving 19 bases between them. CDR1 is MGHRA and CDR2 is YSYEKL in the germline V gene. CDR3 in amino acids: CASSQVLVGPGFNSPLHF. The CDR3 bases are TGCGCCAGCAGCCAAGTTCTTGTGGGGCCCGGGTTTAATTCACCCCTCCACTTT.

This clone has a handful of counts. The rearrangement uses TRBV6-5 and TRBJ2-7, with 7 bases aligning to TRBD1. Trimming removed 5 bases from V and 2 bases from J; junction bases left unmatched: 6. The germline gives CDR1 MNHEY, CDR2 SVGAGI. The CDR3 contains 14 residues. The CDR3 DNA is TGTGCCAGCAGTCGCGCCGGGACAGCCTACGAGCAGTACTTC. Translated, it gives CASSRAGTAYEQYF.

The chain joins TRBV18 to TRBJ2-1; the D is unclear. Germline V gene sequence: CDR1 KGHSH, CDR2 LQKENI. V gave up 0 bases and J gave up 1 base, with 7 bases separating them. The CDR3 runs 15 residues. The CDR3 DNA sequence: TGTGCCAGCTCACCACCGTCCCAATCCTACAATGAGCAGTTCTTC. It translates to CASSPPSQSYNEQFF.

The chain recombines TRBV5-1 with TRBJ2-2, with 7 bases fitting TRBD1. This CDR3 comprises 16 residues. V lost 2 bases to trimming and J lost 1 base; unmatched junction nucleotides: 5. Germline assignment: CDR1 SGHRS and CDR2 YFSETQ. The CDR3 DNA follows: TGCGCCAGCAGCTTACCGGGACAGATGAACACCGGGGAGCTGTTTTTT. It codes for CASSLPGQMNTGELFF. Full variable domain (outside the CDR3, taken from reference TRBV5-1 and TRBJ2-2): KAGVTQTPRYLIKTRGQQVTLSCSPISGHRSVSWYQQTPGQGLQFLFEYFSETQRNKGNFPGRFSGRQFSNSRSEMNVSTLELGDSALYLCASSLPGQMNTGELFFGEGSRLTVL.

A remark on this clone: The sample has other DNA sequences that encode this CDR3 too. The chain links TRBV7-2 to TRBJ1-2; 12 bases are shared with TRBD1. The V gene's germline CDR1 is SGHTA and CDR2 FQGNSA. The CDR3 is 14 amino acids. V gave up 4 bases and J gave up 7 bases; unmatched junction bases: 4. CDR3 sequence (DNA): TGTGCCAGCAGCTCGGGACAGGGGGCGGGTGGCTACACCTTC. As protein: CASSSGQGAGGYTF. The variable domain in full, with the rest retrieved from reference TRBV7-2 and TRBJ1-2, is GAGVSQSPSNKVTEKGKDVELRCDPISGHTALYWYRQSLGQGLEFLIYFQGNSAPDKSGLPSDRFSAERTGGSVSTLTIQRTQQEDSAVYLCASSSGQGAGGYTFGSGTRLTVV.

Only a few counts were recorded for this clone. The chain has TRBV7-9 and TRBJ1-2, with 8 nucleotides matching TRBD1. The CDR3 has 11 residues. Germline CDR1 and CDR2: SEHNR and FQNEAQ (reference sequence). CDR3 protein: CGGQANYGYTF. The DNA of the CDR3 is TGTGGGGGACAGGCCAACTATGGCTACACCTTC. Drawing the rest from reference TRBV7-9 and TRBJ1-2, the complete variable domain is DTGVSQNPRHKITKRGQNVTFRCDPISEHNRLYWYRQTLGQGPEFLTYFQNEAQLEKSRLLSDRFSAERPKGSFSTLEIQRTEQGDSAMYLCGGQANYGYTFGSGTRLTVV.

The gene calls are TRBV6-1 and TRBJ2-2; no reliable D call. The V end was cut by 1 base, the J end by 3 bases, with 6 bases between. CDR3 length: 14 residues. The germline V gene encodes CDR1 MNHNS and CDR2 SASEGT. CDR3 amino acids: CASSEGDYTGELFF. CDR3 coding DNA: TGTGCCAGCAGTGAAGGAGATTACACCGGGGAGCTGTTTTTT.

This clone was detected only a few times. The V call is TRBV4-1, the J call TRBJ2-3; 13 bases map to TRBD2. V gave up 4 bases and J gave up 5 bases; unmatched junction bases: 3. The CDR3 consists of 15 residues. From germline, CDR1 is MGHRA and CDR2 YSYEKL. The chain's CDR3 is CASSLLAGGQDTQYF. CDR3 nucleotides: TGCGCCAGCAGCCTACTAGCGGGGGGGCAAGATACGCAGTATTTT.